The 27 T cell receptor beta chains in this list originate from one sample, sequenced in a study of T cell responses to AZD1222 COVID-19 vaccine. Profiling relied on immunoSEQ multiplex PCR, and the TCRdb table lists in-frame clones only, not all of them. The table lists around 140,000 clones, just under 95% of them singletons, with around 10% in the top ten. The source was peripheral blood, collected after recovery from COVID-19. The receptors shown here come from an adult who had recovered from COVID-19.

The rearrangement joins TRBV11-2 to TRBJ1-2; TRBD1 matches at 7 bases. In germline, CDR1 is SGHAT, CDR2 FQNNGV. V dropped 1 base and J dropped 4; count of bases not matched to a gene: 3. The CDR3 sequence is 14 residues long. The CDR3 sequence: CASSLGGTAYGYTF. In DNA form, the CDR3 reads TGTGCCAGCAGCTTAGGGGGGACAGCCTATGGCTACACCTTC.

This clone was detected only a few times. In DNA form, the CDR3 reads TGTGCCAGCAGCCAAGGACAGGCTGATAATGAAAAACTGTTTTTT. Encoded protein: CASSQGQADNEKLFF. The chain uses TRBV3-1 (or the pseudogene TRBV3-2) and TRBJ1-4; D may be TRBD1 (6 bases). Looked up from germline, CDR1 is LGHDT and CDR2 is YNNKEL (reference sequence). With 1 base removed from V and 4 bases from J, the gap between germline ends came to 10 bases. The CDR3 runs to 15 residues.

CDR3 nucleotide sequence: TGCAGTTACGGGACTCGAGGAAACACCATATATTTT. Its translation: CSYGTRGNTIYF. The chain is built from TRBV29-1 and TRBJ1-3; perhaps TRBD1 as D (5 bases). This CDR3 comprises 12 residues. The germline gives CDR1 SQVTM, CDR2 ANQGSEA.

CDR3 sequence (DNA): TGTGCCTGGAGTGCTACAGGGGAGGTTGAAAAACTGTTTTTT. Translated, it gives CAWSATGEVEKLFF. V is TRBV30 and J is TRBJ1-4, with 7 bases lining up with TRBD1. The CDR3 is made up of 14 amino acids. V trimming: 1 base; J trimming: 7 bases; junction bases outside the gene matches: 6. The germline gives CDR1 GTSNPN, CDR2 SVGIG (reference sequence).

This clone came up once. CDR3 in amino acids: CASSLAKGTARLMNTEAFF. CDR3 nucleotide sequence: TGTGCCAGCAGCTTAGCCAAGGGAACCGCCAGATTAATGAACACTGAAGCTTTCTTT. The chain carries TRBV13 and TRBJ1-1; D is undetermined. This CDR3 has 19 residues. Germline values: CDR1 PRHDT, CDR2 FYEKMQ (reference sequence). Trimming shortened V by 1 base and J by 0 bases, and 21 bases separated the two germline ends.

J is TRBJ2-5 and V is TRBV30; no clear D. Trimming stripped 1 base from V and 4 bases from J, with 10 bases between. The V gene's germline CDR1 is GTSNPN and CDR2 SVGIG (reference sequence). This CDR3 comprises 13 residues. The CDR3 loop reads CAWSATMRETQYF. The CDR3 region has the DNA TGTGCCTGGAGTGCTACTATGAGAGAGACCCAGTACTTC.

The rearrangement uses TRBV27 and TRBJ2-1; 9 positions match TRBD2. The ends lost 1 base at V and 7 bases at J; junction bases unmatched: 8. The CDR3 sequence is 16 residues long. From germline, CDR1 is MNHEY and CDR2 SMNVEV (reference sequence). The CDR3 loop reads CASSLFGSGRINEQFF. As DNA, the CDR3 is TGTGCCAGCAGTTTATTTGGGAGCGGGAGGATTAATGAGCAGTTCTTC.

The V and J genes are TRBV21-1 and TRBJ2-4; the tabulated D call, TRBD2, remains unverified against the DNA. TRBV21-1 counts as a pseudogene. This CDR3 spans 13 amino acids. The CDR3 protein is CASSKAISSGPDF. For the CDR3, the DNA is TGTGCCAGCAGCAAAGCGATCTCGAGCGGGCCCGACTTC.

CDR3 sequence (DNA): TGTGCCAGCAGCCAAGAGGTCGGGGCCTCTTCCTACAATGAGCAGTTCTTC. This encodes CASSQEVGASSYNEQFF. The gene calls are TRBV4-2 and TRBJ2-1; either TRBD1 or TRBD2 may supply D (5 bases each). CDR1 is LGHNA and CDR2 is YNFKEQ in the germline V gene. Trimming removed 0 bases at V and 1 base at J, with 13 bases between. The length of the CDR3 is 17 residues.

As DNA, the CDR3 is TGCAGCGTTGAAGAGGTACACGACGGGACTAGTATTTATGTTTTCTTC. This translates into CSVEEVHDGTSIYVFF. The V and J genes are TRBV29-1 and TRBJ2-1, with TRBD2 matching over 8 bases. This CDR3 has 16 residues. The ends lost 0 bases at V and 16 bases at J; junction bases unmatched: 20. Germline lookup yields CDR1 SQVTM and CDR2 ANQGSEA.

V is TRBV19 and J is TRBJ2-1, with 10 bases that match TRBD1. J was trimmed by 9 bases and V by 10 bases; bases with no gene match: 15. This CDR3 is built from 15 residues. Germline CDR1 LNHDA, CDR2 SQIVND (reference sequence). The CDR3 protein is CATSARSGTGAEQFF. In nucleotides, the CDR3 is TGTGCCACATCGGCACGCTCCGGGACAGGGGCTGAGCAGTTCTTC.

This chain connects TRBV11-3 to TRBJ2-7; 8 nucleotides agree with TRBD1. This CDR3 comprises 13 residues. Germline V gives CDR1 SGHNT, CDR2 YENEEA. The CDR3 loop reads CEPLWTGSGEQYF. The CDR3 coding sequence is TGTGAACCACTATGGACAGGGTCGGGCGAGCAGTACTTC.

The chain joins TRBV19 to TRBJ1-5, with D unclear. V shed 7 bases and J shed 7 bases, with 11 bases lying between them. This CDR3 contains 12 residues. The germline CDR1 and CDR2 sequences are LNHDA and SQIVND (reference sequence). CDR3 protein: CASNRVSQPQHF. The CDR3 DNA follows: TGTGCCAGTAACAGAGTAAGCCAGCCCCAGCATTTT.

The chain recombines TRBV14 with TRBJ2-2; D possibly uses TRBD1 or TRBD2 (5 bases each). CDR3 length equals 16 residues. Germline V lookup: CDR1 SGHDN, CDR2 FVKESK. Trimming took off 0 bases at V and 5 bases at J, with 13 bases between the two ends. DNA for the CDR3: TGTGCCAGCAGCCAAGACCGGGGCCGGGGTACCGGGGAGCTGTTTTTT. The encoded protein is CASSQDRGRGTGELFF.

This clone was seen a single time. The chain carries TRBV4-1 and TRBJ1-2, with D uncertain. This CDR3 has 14 residues. Germline CDR1 MGHRA, CDR2 YSYEKL. The V end lost 0 bases, the J end lost 2 bases, and 7 bases lay between the germline ends. The CDR3, as DNA: TGCGCCAGCAGCCAAGAACGGGGAAACTATGGCTACACCTTC. Protein sequence: CASSQERGNYGYTF.

In its sample, this clone was seen a few times. The rearrangement joins TRBV5-1 to TRBJ1-6; unclear D gene. The CDR3 has 16 residues. The germline V gene has CDR1 SGHRS and CDR2 YFSETQ. The ends were cut back, 0 bases at V and 9 bases at J, with 16 bases in the middle. The CDR3 sequence: CASSLAAEYGSSPLHF. The CDR3 region has the DNA TGCGCCAGCAGCTTGGCGGCGGAGTATGGATCTTCACCCCTCCACTTT.

The rearrangement uses TRBV7-8 and TRBJ2-1; D unresolved. The germline CDR1 and CDR2 sequences are SGHVS and FQNEAQ. Trimming cost V 1 base and J 7 bases, with 8 bases left between them. The CDR3 has 13 amino acids. The CDR3 sequence is CASSLGWMNEQFF. The CDR3, as DNA: TGTGCCAGCAGCTTAGGGTGGATGAATGAGCAGTTCTTC.

The chain joins TRBV5-1 to TRBJ2-3, with TRBD1 matching over 8 bases. CDR3 length: 14 residues. The V and J ends lost 3 bases and 1 base, in that order; junction bases with no gene match: 1. In germline, CDR1 is SGHRS, CDR2 YFSETQ. CDR3 amino acids: CASSSGQGTDTQYF. DNA for the CDR3: TGCGCCAGCAGCTCGGGACAGGGCACAGATACGCAGTATTTT.

This clone was counted a single time. The rearrangement joins TRBV2 to TRBJ2-3, with D maybe TRBD2 (5 bases). The germline V gene encodes CDR1 SNHLY and CDR2 FYNNEI. The CDR3 runs 12 residues. The V end was cut by 4 bases, the J end by 4 bases, with 6 bases between. CDR3 region: CASSAGSDTQYF. In DNA, the CDR3 is TGTGCCAGCAGTGCGGGGTCAGATACGCAGTATTTT.

The table lists this clone with a few counts. This chain uses TRBV7-8 with TRBJ1-5; possibly TRBD1 for D (6 bases). CDR3 length: 17 amino acids. V was pared by 0 bases and J by 5 bases, with 17 bases between. Germline CDR1 reads SGHVS; CDR2 reads FQNEAQ. Written as DNA, the CDR3 is TGTGCCAGCAGCTTAGCCGGGACACATTGGCTCTATCAGCCCCAGCATTTT. Its translation is CASSLAGTHWLYQPQHF.

The V gene is TRBV2, the J gene TRBJ1-5; possible D gene TRBD1, 5 bases. The CDR3 is made up of 15 amino acids. Per germline, CDR1 SNHLY and CDR2 FYNNEI. Trimming pared 3 bases from V and 6 bases from J, leaving 15 bases between. The DNA of the CDR3 is TGTGCCAGCAGTGACAGGGCCGCTCGGTCTCAGCCCCAGCATTTT. Amino acid sequence: CASSDRAARSQPQHF.

This chain uses TRBV29-1 with TRBJ1-1; D gene ambiguous. The V gene's germline CDR1 is SQVTM and CDR2 ANQGSEA. This CDR3 spans 15 amino acids. V was trimmed by 5 bases and J by 0 bases, leaving 16 bases between them. In nucleotides, the CDR3 is TGCAGCGTTCGGATTAGGGTTGGGATGAACACTGAAGCTTTCTTT. Protein: CSVRIRVGMNTEAFF.

V usage is TRBV2 and J usage is TRBJ1-4; D ambiguous. Germline lookup yields CDR1 SNHLY and CDR2 FYNNEI. This CDR3 has 14 amino acids. V lost 1 base, J lost 3 bases, and 6 bases lay in between. The CDR3 sequence: CASSEGQPNEKLFF. The CDR3 DNA follows: TGTGCCAGCAGTGAAGGGCAGCCTAATGAAAAACTGTTTTTT.

The rearrangement joins TRBV6-1 to TRBJ1-1; unclear D gene. Germline-derived CDR1 and CDR2 are MNHNS and SASEGT. CDR3 size: 14 residues. The ends were cut back, 0 bases at V and 1 base at J, with 6 bases in the middle. CDR3 nucleotide sequence: TGTGCCAGCAGTGAAGCCGCCGGGAACACTGAAGCTTTCTTT. It codes for CASSEAAGNTEAFF.

This clone showed up just once. One junction end disagrees with the germline gene, perhaps due to a read error. This chain connects TRBV7-7 to TRBJ2-7; 7 bases match TRBD1. The germline CDR1 and CDR2 sequences are SSHAT and FNYEAQ (reference sequence). This CDR3 spans 14 amino acids. Here the CDR3 reads CASRERGQPYEQYF. The CDR3 nucleotides read TGTGCTAGCAGAGAGAGGGGACAGCCGTACGAGCAGTACTTC.

The V and J genes are TRBV28 and TRBJ1-5, with unresolved D. CDR3 size: 15 residues. The ends were cut back, 2 bases at V and 1 base at J, with 9 bases in the middle. Per germline, CDR1 MDHEN and CDR2 SYDVKM. The DNA for the CDR3 is TGTGCCAGCAGTTTAAATTCGTGGAGCAATCAGCCCCAGCATTTT. This translates into CASSLNSWSNQPQHF.

The chain carries TRBV5-1 and TRBJ2-3; D gene ambiguous. The germline V gene encodes CDR1 SGHRS and CDR2 YFSETQ. V was clipped by 3 bases and J by 5 bases, with 7 bases between them. CDR3 length: 12 residues. The DNA for the CDR3 is TGCGCCAGCAGCTCCTCGGTAGATACGCAGTATTTT. Translated: CASSSSVDTQYF.